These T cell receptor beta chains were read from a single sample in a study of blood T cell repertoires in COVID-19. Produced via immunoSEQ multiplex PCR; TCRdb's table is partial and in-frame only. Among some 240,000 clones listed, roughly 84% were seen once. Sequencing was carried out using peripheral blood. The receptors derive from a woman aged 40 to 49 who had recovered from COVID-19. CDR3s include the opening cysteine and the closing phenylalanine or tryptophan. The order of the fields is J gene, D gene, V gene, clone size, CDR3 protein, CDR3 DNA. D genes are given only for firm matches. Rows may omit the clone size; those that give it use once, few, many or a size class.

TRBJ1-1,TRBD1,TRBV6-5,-,CASSYPGQGNTEAFF,TGTGCCAGCAGTTACCCGGGACAGGGGAACACTGAAGCTTTCTTT
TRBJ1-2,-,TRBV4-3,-,CASSQDLAGNYGYTF,TGCGCCAGCAGCCAAGATCTTGCCGGGAACTATGGCTACACCTTC
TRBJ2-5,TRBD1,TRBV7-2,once,CASRLRGQGQETQYF,TGTGCCAGCAGACTCCGTGGACAGGGCCAAGAGACCCAGTACTTC
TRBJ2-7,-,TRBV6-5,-,CASTSMRYEQYF,TGTGCCAGCACCTCCATGAGGTACGAGCAGTACTTC
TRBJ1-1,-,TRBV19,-,CASIGTRDRTEAFF,TGTGCCAGTATTGGGACTAGGGATCGAACTGAAGCTTTCTTT
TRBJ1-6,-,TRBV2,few,CASSLLTGWDSPLHF,TGTGCCAGCAGCCTACTGACAGGATGGGATTCACCCCTCCACTTT
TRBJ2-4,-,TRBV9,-,CAQPPRKAKNIQYF,TGTGCCCAGCCTCCGCGGAAAGCCAAAAACATTCAGTACTTC
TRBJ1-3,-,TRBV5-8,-,CASSSGGNTIYF,TGTGCCAGCAGCAGCGGAGGGAACACCATATATTTT
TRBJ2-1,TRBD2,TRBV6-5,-,CASSYLGLEGGEQFF,TGTGCCAGCAGTTACTTGGGACTAGAGGGAGGTGAGCAGTTCTTC
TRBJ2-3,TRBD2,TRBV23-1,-,CASSHPREGALSTDTQYF,TGCGCCAGCAGCCACCCCCGGGAGGGTGCACTTAGCACAGATACGCAGTATTTT
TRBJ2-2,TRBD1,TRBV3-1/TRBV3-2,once,CASSPDRGTGELFF,TGTGCCAGCAGCCCGGACAGGGGGACCGGGGAGCTGTTTTTT
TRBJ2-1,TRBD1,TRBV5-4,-,CASSPRDRGPTEQFF,TGTGCCAGCAGCCCAAGGGACAGGGGGCCGACTGAGCAGTTCTTC
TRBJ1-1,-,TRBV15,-,CATSRDTGINTEAFF,TGTGCCACCAGCAGAGACACAGGGATTAACACTGAAGCTTTCTTT
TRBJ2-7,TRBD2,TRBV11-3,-,CASSLERGSSYEQYF,TGTGCCAGCAGCTTGGAGCGGGGGAGCTCCTACGAGCAGTACTTC
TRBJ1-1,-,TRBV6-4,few,CASSAGQNTEAFF,TGTGCCAGCAGTGCAGGACAGAACACTGAAGCTTTCTTT
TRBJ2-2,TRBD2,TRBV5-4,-,CASSFRGGANTGELFF,TGTGCCAGCAGCTTTCGTGGGGGGGCGAACACCGGGGAGCTGTTTTTT
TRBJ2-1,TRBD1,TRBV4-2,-,CASSPTTGGLNEQFF,TGTGCCAGCAGCCCGACGACAGGGGGCCTCAATGAGCAGTTCTTC
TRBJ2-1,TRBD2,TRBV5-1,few,CASSWLPSGGAGEQFF,TGCGCCAGCAGCTGGCTCCCAAGCGGGGGGGCCGGGGAGCAGTTCTTC
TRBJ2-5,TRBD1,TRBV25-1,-,CASSPGTGMYQETQYF,TGTGCCAGCAGTCCGGGGACAGGGATGTACCAAGAGACCCAGTACTTC
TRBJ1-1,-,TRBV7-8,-,CASSLALTALNTEAFF,TGTGCCAGCAGCTTAGCTCTGACAGCTTTGAACACTGAAGCTTTCTTT
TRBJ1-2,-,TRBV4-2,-,CASSRGRETNYGYTF,TGTGCCAGCAGCCGGGGGCGAGAGACTAACTATGGCTACACCTTC
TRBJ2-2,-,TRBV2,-,CASKELGSTGELFF,TGTGCCAGTAAAGAACTGGGGAGCACCGGGGAGCTGTTTTTT
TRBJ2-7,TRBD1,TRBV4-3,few,CASSQDRDRSYEQYF,TGCGCCAGCAGCCAAGACCGGGACAGGAGCTACGAGCAGTACTTC
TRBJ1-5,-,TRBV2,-,CASTPQGIDQPQHF,TGTGCCAGCACCCCACAGGGCATAGACCAGCCCCAGCATTTT
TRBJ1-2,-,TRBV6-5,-,CASNRDYGYTF,TGTGCCAGCAACAGGGACTATGGCTACACCTTC
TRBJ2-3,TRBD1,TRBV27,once,CASSLWGQVPDTQYF,TGTGCCAGCAGTTTATGGGGACAGGTCCCAGATACGCAGTATTTT
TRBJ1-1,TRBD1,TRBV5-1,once,CASSRTGASTEAFF,TGCGCCAGCAGCCGTACAGGGGCCAGCACTGAAGCTTTCTTT
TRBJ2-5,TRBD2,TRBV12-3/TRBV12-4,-,CASSPRGGETQYF,TGTGCCAGCAGTCCCCGGGGGGGAGAGACCCAGTACTTC
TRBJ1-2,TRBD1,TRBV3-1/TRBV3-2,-,CASSRQGGSNYGYTF,TGTGCCAGCAGCCGACAGGGAGGTTCTAACTATGGCTACACCTTC
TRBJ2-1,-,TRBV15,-,CATSRGSHNEQFF,TGTGCCACCAGCAGAGGGAGTCACAATGAGCAGTTCTTC
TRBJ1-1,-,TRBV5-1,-,CASSLSHATGNTEAFF,TGCGCCAGCAGCTTGTCCCACGCGACAGGGAACACTGAAGCTTTCTTT
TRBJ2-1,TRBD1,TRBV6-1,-,CASSEYETGSRNEQFF,TGTGCCAGCAGTGAATATGAGACAGGGTCGAGAAATGAGCAGTTCTTC